These T cell receptor beta chains were read from a single sample in a study of T cell repertoires in cytomegalovirus infection. TCRdb ran MiXCR on the reads and lists one entry per CDR3 protein. The repertoire holds approximately 1,000,000 distinct CDR3 sequences, with 30% to 40% as singletons. Which antigens these TCRs recognize remains unknown. The sample consisted of cultured CD8+ T cells from PBMCs, taken from culture after CMV antigen stimulation. Receptor source: a human donor in good health (CMV status not recorded). Some clones in this sample may be carry-over from other donors' samples. The conserved cysteine and the conserved F or W are not part of the CDR3 here. Each record gives: J gene, V gene, CDR3 protein.

j_gene: TRBJ2-2
v_gene: TRBV4-1
CDR3aa: ASSHSGQGNGELF

j_gene: TRBJ2-3
v_gene: TRBV27
CDR3aa: ASSAGTGSQAQY

j_gene: TRBJ1-3
v_gene: TRBV11-2
CDR3aa: ASSLLWGDGNTIY

j_gene: TRBJ1-4
v_gene: TRBV6-6
CDR3aa: ASTVNPTRREKLF

j_gene: TRBJ2-3
v_gene: TRBV15
CDR3aa: ATKSTGAFLTDTQY

j_gene: TRBJ2-5
v_gene: TRBV12-3/TRBV12-4
CDR3aa: ASSWAGWETQY

j_gene: TRBJ1-2
v_gene: TRBV27
CDR3aa: ASRRPGHAYGYT

j_gene: TRBJ2-3
v_gene: TRBV29-1
CDR3aa: SVGTPNTDTQY

j_gene: TRBJ1-1
v_gene: TRBV27
CDR3aa: ASSFGTGAPYTEAF

j_gene: TRBJ1-2
v_gene: TRBV9
CDR3aa: ASMSGSYGYT

j_gene: TRBJ2-2
v_gene: TRBV27
CDR3aa: ASSIMITGELF

j_gene: TRBJ2-3
v_gene: TRBV4-1
CDR3aa: ASSQEGGWASTDTQY

j_gene: TRBJ2-3
v_gene: TRBV14
CDR3aa: ASSQGFGGTQY

j_gene: TRBJ2-5
v_gene: TRBV12-3/TRBV12-4
CDR3aa: ASSLGGRKETQY

j_gene: TRBJ2-1
v_gene: TRBV6-2/TRBV6-3
CDR3aa: ASLDLTQDRGSYNEQF

j_gene: TRBJ2-2
v_gene: TRBV7-8
CDR3aa: ASSHLGYTGELF

j_gene: TRBJ1-1
v_gene: TRBV15
CDR3aa: ATSSDQGNTEAF

j_gene: TRBJ1-1
v_gene: TRBV24-1
CDR3aa: ATRTGTENTEAF

j_gene: TRBJ1-5
v_gene: TRBV7-3
CDR3aa: ASSSLRRRGNQPQH

j_gene: TRBJ2-7
v_gene: TRBV7-8
CDR3aa: ASSTNEGVQY

j_gene: TRBJ1-1
v_gene: TRBV6-1
CDR3aa: ASSWTGNQNTEAF

j_gene: TRBJ1-5
v_gene: TRBV28
CDR3aa: ASSPPPHPSRGPLFNQPQH

j_gene: TRBJ2-1
v_gene: TRBV6-2/TRBV6-3
CDR3aa: ASRGLAGGNEQF

j_gene: TRBJ2-7
v_gene: TRBV2
CDR3aa: ASTVSGGAYYEQY

j_gene: TRBJ2-1
v_gene: TRBV9
CDR3aa: ASSPAGTGVNEQF

j_gene: TRBJ1-2
v_gene: TRBV20-1
CDR3aa: SARGGTVYGYT